This paragraph reports one T cell receptor beta chain. The V gene's germline CDR1 is LNHDA and CDR2 SQIVND (reference sequence). V lost 4 bases, J lost 6 bases, and 8 bases stayed unmatched. The CDR3 extends over 16 amino acids. The protocol was immunoSEQ multiplex PCR, while the TCRdb copy is restricted to in-frame clones and leaves out a portion. This table has 90,000 or so clones, approximately 87% appearing once. This sample was taken from a study of OX40 agonist ivuxolimab in advanced cancers. The V gene is TRBV19, the J gene TRBJ2-1; TRBD2 matches at 11 bases. The sequenced sample was CD4+ or CD8+ T cells sorted from blood, obtained in a trial of the OX40 agonist ivuxolimab. The clonotype was recovered from an adult with an advanced solid tumor such as melanoma, head and neck, liver or kidney cancer. The CDR3 DNA reads TGTGCCAGTAGTACTGGAACTAGCGGGAGCCCCAATGAGCAGTTCTTC. As protein: CASSTGTSGSPNEQFF.